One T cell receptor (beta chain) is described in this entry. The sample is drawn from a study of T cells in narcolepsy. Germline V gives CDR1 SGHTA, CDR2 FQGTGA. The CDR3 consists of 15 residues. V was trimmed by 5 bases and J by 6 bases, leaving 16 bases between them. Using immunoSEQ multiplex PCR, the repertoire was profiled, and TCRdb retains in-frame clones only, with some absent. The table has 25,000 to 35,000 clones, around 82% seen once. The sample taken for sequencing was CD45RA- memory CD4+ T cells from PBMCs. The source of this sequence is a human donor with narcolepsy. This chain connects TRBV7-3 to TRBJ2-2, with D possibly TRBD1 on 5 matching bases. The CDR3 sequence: CASSPGQPGAGELFF. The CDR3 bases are TGTGCCAGCAGCCCCGGACAACCTGGGGCCGGGGAGCTGTTTTTT.